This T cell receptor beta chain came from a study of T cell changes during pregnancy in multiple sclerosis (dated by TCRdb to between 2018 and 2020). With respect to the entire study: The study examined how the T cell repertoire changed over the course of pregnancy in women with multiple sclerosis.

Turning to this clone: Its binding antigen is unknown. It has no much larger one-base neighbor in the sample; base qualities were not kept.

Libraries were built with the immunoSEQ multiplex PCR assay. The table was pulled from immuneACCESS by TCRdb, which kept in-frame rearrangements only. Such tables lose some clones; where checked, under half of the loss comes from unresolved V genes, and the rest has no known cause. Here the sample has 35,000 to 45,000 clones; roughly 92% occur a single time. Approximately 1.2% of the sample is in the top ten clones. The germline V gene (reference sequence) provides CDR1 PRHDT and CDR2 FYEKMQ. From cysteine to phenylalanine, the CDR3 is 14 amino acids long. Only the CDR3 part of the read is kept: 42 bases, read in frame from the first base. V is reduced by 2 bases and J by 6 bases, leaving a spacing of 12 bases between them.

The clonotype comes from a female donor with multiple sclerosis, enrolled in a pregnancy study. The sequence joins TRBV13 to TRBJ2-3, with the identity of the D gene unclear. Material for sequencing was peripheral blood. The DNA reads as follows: TGTGCCAGCAGCTTAAATTTGGACGGGGATACGCAGTATTTT. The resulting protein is CASSLNLDGDTQYF.